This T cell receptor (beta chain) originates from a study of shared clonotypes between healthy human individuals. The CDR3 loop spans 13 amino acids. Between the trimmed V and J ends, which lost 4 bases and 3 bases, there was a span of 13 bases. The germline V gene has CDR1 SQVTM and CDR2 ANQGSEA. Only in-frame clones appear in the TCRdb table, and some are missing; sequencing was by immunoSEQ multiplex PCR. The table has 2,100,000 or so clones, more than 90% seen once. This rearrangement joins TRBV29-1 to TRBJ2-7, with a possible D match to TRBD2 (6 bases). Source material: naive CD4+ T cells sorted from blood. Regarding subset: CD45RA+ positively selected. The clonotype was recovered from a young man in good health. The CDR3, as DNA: TGCAGCGTTGTCGGCGGGACCGGCTACGAGCAGTACTTC. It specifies CSVVGGTGYEQYF.